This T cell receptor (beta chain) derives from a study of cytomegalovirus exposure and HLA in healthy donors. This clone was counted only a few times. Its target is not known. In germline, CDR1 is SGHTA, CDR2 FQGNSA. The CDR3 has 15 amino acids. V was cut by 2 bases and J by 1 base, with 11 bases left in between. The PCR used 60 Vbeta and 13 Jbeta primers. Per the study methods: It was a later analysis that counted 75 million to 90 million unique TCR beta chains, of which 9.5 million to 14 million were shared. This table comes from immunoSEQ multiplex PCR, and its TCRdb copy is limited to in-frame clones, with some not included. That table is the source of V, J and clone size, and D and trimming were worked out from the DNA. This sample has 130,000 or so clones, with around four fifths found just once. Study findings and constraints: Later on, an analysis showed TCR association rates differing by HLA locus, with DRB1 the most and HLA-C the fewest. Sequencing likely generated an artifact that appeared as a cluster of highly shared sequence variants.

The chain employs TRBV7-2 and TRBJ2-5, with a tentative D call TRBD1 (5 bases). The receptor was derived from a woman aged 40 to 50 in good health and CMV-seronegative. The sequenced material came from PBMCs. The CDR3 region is CASSLQGRFQETQYF. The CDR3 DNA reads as TGTGCCAGCAGCTTACAGGGCCGGTTCCAAGAGACCCAGTACTTC.